The count of the clone carrying this TCR beta chain is one. Using its own MiXCR run on the 5' RACE reads, TCRdb lists one record per CDR3 protein. The data contain roughly 140,000 distinct CDR3 sequences, approximately 48% of them seen just once; the ten biggest clones take up 12% to 15%. This record belongs to a study of CD8 T cells in ankylosing spondylitis. The germline V gene encodes CDR1 SGHAT and CDR2 FQNNGV. The CDR3 covers 14 residues. V was shortened by 7 bases and J by 8 bases, with 19 bases between the two germline ends. What was sequenced was synovial fluid, either unsorted or a sorted T cell fraction (not recorded which). The chain carries TRBV11-2 and TRBJ2-3, with D unresolved. The receptor was isolated from a male donor with ankylosing spondylitis. Here the CDR3 reads CASTSFDPLVTQYF. DNA for the CDR3: TGTGCCAGCACCTCTTTTGACCCCCTGGTTACGCAGTATTTT.